This T cell receptor (beta chain) comes out of a study of control samples from healthy donors and cancer patients. Using immunoSEQ multiplex PCR, the repertoire was profiled, and TCRdb retains in-frame clones only, with some absent. The table lists about 41,000 clones, less than 95% of them singletons. The V gene lost 0 bases and the J gene lost 9 bases, with 3 bases spanning the gap. The CDR3 totals 11 residues. The germline CDR1 and CDR2 sequences are LGHNA and YNFKEQ. What was sequenced was blood. The chain combines TRBV4-2 with TRBJ2-1; no firm D call. This receptor was taken from a man aged 55 to 70 in good health. CDR3 DNA: TGTGCCAGCAGCCAAGAGTTTGAGCAGTTCTTC. The encoded protein is CASSQEFEQFF.